This T cell receptor (beta chain) comes out of a study of T cell responses to AZD1222 COVID-19 vaccine. The table came from immunoSEQ multiplex PCR; TCRdb's copy has only in-frame clones and leaves some out. The table shows roughly 150,000 clones, with about 90% occurring only once. This clone was detected only once. CDR1 and CDR2 from the germline V gene are MDHEN and SYDVKM. Trimming removed 6 bases at V and 1 base at J, with 18 bases between. This CDR3 spans 16 amino acids. The clonotype originates from an adult in good health. The rearrangement joins TRBV28 to TRBJ1-1; possibly TRBD1 for D (6 bases). Material: peripheral blood, obtained on day 0 of AZD1222 vaccination. The CDR3 loop is CASSPGGGRRNTEAFF. The DNA of the CDR3 is TGTGCCAGCAGCCCCGGGGGGGGCAGGAGGAACACTGAAGCTTTCTTT.